This TCR beta chain was recovered during a study of cytomegalovirus exposure and HLA in healthy donors. Germline V CDR1 and CDR2: MNHNS, SASEGT. V was pared by 8 bases and J by 8 bases, with 21 bases between. This CDR3 spans 15 amino acids. Amplification used 60 Vbeta primers and 13 Jbeta primers. This table comes from immunoSEQ multiplex PCR, and its TCRdb copy is limited to in-frame clones, with some not included. Altogether about 200,000 clones are present, approximately 79% being singletons, with the ten largest covering 4.4%. The study, taken as a whole, reports: Reportedly, cytomegalovirus status was diagnosed with high sensitivity and specificity. What TCR beta sequences reportedly achieved was accurate prediction of HLA-A and HLA-B alleles in most subjects.

With respect to this clone: What it binds is not known.

This clonotype originated in a woman aged 25 to 39 in good health and CMV-seropositive. J is TRBJ1-4 and V is TRBV6-1; TRBD1 is a possible D gene (6 bases). What was sequenced was PBMCs. CDR3 nucleotide sequence: TGTGCCAGCCACCGGGACAAGGTTCTTCGGGAAAAACTGTTTTTT. Amino acid sequence: CASHRDKVLREKLFF.